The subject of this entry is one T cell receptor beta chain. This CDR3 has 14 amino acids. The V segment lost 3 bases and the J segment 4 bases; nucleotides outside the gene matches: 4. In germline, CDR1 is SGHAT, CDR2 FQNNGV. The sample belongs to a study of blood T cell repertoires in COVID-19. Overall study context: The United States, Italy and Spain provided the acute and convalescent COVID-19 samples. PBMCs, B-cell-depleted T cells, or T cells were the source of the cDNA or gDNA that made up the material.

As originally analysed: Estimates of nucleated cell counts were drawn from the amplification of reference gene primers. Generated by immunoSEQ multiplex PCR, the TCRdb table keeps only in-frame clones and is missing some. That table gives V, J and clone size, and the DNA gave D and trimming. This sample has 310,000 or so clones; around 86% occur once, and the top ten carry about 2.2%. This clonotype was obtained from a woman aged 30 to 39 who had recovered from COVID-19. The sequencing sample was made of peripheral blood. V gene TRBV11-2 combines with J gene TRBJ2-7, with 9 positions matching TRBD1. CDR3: CASSFGTGLYEQYF. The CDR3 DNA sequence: TGTGCCAGCAGCTTTGGGACAGGGTTATACGAGCAGTACTTC.